This paragraph reports one TCR beta chain. The data were obtained in a study of blood T cell repertoires in COVID-19. CDR1 and CDR2 (germline): SSHAT, FNYEAQ (reference sequence). V gave up 1 base and J gave up 8 bases, with 18 bases separating them. The CDR3 is made up of 15 amino acids. Here immunoSEQ multiplex PCR was the method, and the copy in TCRdb shows in-frame clones only, minus some. The sample has 150,000 to 200,000 clones; about 85% are singletons. The receptor was isolated from an older man with active or convalescent COVID-19. The sample consisted of peripheral blood. The chain joins TRBV7-7 to TRBJ2-7, with a tentative D call TRBD2 (7 bases). This chain's CDR3 is CASSLGPPGGEKQYF. CDR3 DNA: TGTGCCAGCAGCTTAGGTCCGCCGGGGGGCGAAAAGCAGTACTTC.